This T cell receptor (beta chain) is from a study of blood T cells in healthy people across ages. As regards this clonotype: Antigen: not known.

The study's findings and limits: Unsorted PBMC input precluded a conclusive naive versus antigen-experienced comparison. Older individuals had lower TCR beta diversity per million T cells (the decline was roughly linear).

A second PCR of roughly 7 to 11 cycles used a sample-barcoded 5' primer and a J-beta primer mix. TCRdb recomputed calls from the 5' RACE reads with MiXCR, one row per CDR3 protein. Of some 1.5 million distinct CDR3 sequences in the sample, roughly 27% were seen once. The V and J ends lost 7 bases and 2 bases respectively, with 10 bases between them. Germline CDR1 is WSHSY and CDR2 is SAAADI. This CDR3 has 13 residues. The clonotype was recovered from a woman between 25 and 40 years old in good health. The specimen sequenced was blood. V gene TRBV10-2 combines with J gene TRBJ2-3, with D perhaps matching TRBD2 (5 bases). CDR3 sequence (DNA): TGCGCCAGCAAAAAAGCGGCCACAGATACGCAGTATTTT. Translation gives CASKKAATDTQYF.